This T cell receptor (beta chain) was retrieved from a study of blood T cell repertoires in COVID-19. Study at large: T cells, B-cell-depleted T cells, or PBMCs supplied cDNA or gDNA.

Under the authors' procedure: Amplification of reference gene primers was used by the study to estimate nucleated cell counts. Some clones are missing from TCRdb's copy, which holds only in-frame ones; the method was immunoSEQ multiplex PCR. D and trimming come from the DNA, and the V and J calls and clone size come from that table. Among over 60,000 clones, just under 95% were seen once, and the ten largest hold approximately 6.2%. The CDR3 extends over 15 amino acids. V gave up 4 bases and J gave up 6 bases; unmatched junction bases: 7. Germline CDR1 MDHEN, CDR2 SYDVKM. The sample consisted of peripheral blood. The V and J genes are TRBV28 and TRBJ2-7; 12 positions agree with TRBD1. The clonotype comes from a human donor in a cohort sampled during active COVID-19. The CDR3 spells CASSSGGTGGGEQYF. CDR3 coding DNA: TGTGCCAGCAGTTCTGGAGGGACAGGGGGCGGCGAGCAGTACTTC.